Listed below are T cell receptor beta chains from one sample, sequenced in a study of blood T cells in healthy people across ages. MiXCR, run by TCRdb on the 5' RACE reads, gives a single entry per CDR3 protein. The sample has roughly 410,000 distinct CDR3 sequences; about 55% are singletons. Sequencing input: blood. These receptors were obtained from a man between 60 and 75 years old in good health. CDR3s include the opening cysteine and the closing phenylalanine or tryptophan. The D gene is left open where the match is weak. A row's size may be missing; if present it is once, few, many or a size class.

cdr3_aa: CASSELGEAGGDEQYF
cdr3_nt: TGTGCCAGCAGTGAGCTTGGGGAGGCGGGAGGGGACGAGCAGTACTTC
d_call: TRBD2
v_call: TRBV6-1
j_call: TRBJ2-7
clone_size: many

cdr3_aa: CASSPGTGNTEAFF
cdr3_nt: TGTGCCAGCAGTCCCGGGACAGGGAACACTGAAGCTTTCTTT
d_call: TRBD1
v_call: TRBV12-3/TRBV12-4
j_call: TRBJ1-1
clone_size: few

cdr3_aa: CASSQEGTGSGETQYF
cdr3_nt: TGCGCCAGCAGCCAAGAAGGGACAGGGAGTGGGGAGACCCAGTACTTC
d_call: TRBD1
v_call: TRBV4-1
j_call: TRBJ2-5
clone_size: .

cdr3_aa: CASSYLQGRGYTF
cdr3_nt: TGTGCCAGCAGTTACTTACAGGGACGGGGCTACACCTTC
d_call: .
v_call: TRBV6-6
j_call: TRBJ1-2
clone_size: .

cdr3_aa: CASSRTAGGPADTQYF
cdr3_nt: TGTGCCAGCAGCAGAACAGCGGGAGGGCCGGCAGATACGCAGTATTTT
d_call: TRBD2
v_call: TRBV7-3
j_call: TRBJ2-3
clone_size: .

cdr3_aa: CASSPPGHNYGYTF
cdr3_nt: TGTGCCAGCAGCCCTCCAGGTCATAACTATGGCTACACCTTC
d_call: .
v_call: TRBV28
j_call: TRBJ1-2
clone_size: .

cdr3_aa: CASSVDAGEQYF
cdr3_nt: TGTGCCAGCAGCGTAGATGCGGGCGAGCAGTACTTC
d_call: .
v_call: TRBV9
j_call: TRBJ2-7
clone_size: few

cdr3_aa: CASRVENIQYF
cdr3_nt: TGTGCCAGCCGCGTGGAAAACATTCAGTACTTC
d_call: .
v_call: TRBV28
j_call: TRBJ2-4
clone_size: .

cdr3_aa: CASREGSVGQYF
cdr3_nt: TGTGCCAGCAGAGAAGGCAGTGTTGGGCAGTACTTC
d_call: .
v_call: TRBV28
j_call: TRBJ2-7
clone_size: few

cdr3_aa: CSDRGGPPDGYTF
cdr3_nt: TGCAGTGACAGGGGGGGGCCACCGGATGGCTACACCTTC
d_call: TRBD1
v_call: TRBV20-1
j_call: TRBJ1-2
clone_size: .

cdr3_aa: CASSLTPGTSVFDEQYF
cdr3_nt: TGTGCCAGCAGTTTAACACCCGGGACTAGCGTATTCGACGAGCAGTACTTC
d_call: TRBD2
v_call: TRBV12-3/TRBV12-4
j_call: TRBJ2-7
clone_size: .

cdr3_aa: CSAPGLLAGGTTDTQYF
cdr3_nt: TGCAGTGCTCCCGGTTTACTAGCGGGGGGGACCACAGATACGCAGTATTTT
d_call: TRBD2
v_call: TRBV20-1
j_call: TRBJ2-3
clone_size: .

cdr3_aa: CASSFDRLAGVRETQYF
cdr3_nt: TGTGCCAGCAGCTTCGATAGGCTAGCGGGAGTTCGAGAGACCCAGTACTTC
d_call: TRBD2
v_call: TRBV7-9
j_call: TRBJ2-5
clone_size: .

cdr3_aa: CSANRQPQGSEAFF
cdr3_nt: TGCAGTGCTAACCGGCAACCTCAGGGTTCTGAAGCTTTCTTT
d_call: .
v_call: TRBV20-1
j_call: TRBJ1-1
clone_size: few

cdr3_aa: CASKEFNYGYTF
cdr3_nt: TGTGCCAGCAAGGAGTTTAACTATGGCTACACCTTC
d_call: .
v_call: TRBV12-3/TRBV12-4
j_call: TRBJ1-2
clone_size: few

cdr3_aa: CASSQGAGPQNIQYF
cdr3_nt: TGTGCCAGCAGCCAAGGAGCGGGGCCCCAAAACATTCAGTACTTC
d_call: TRBD2
v_call: TRBV3-1
j_call: TRBJ2-4
clone_size: .

cdr3_aa: CASSQGPGDTQYF
cdr3_nt: TGCGCCAGCAGCCAGGGCCCAGGAGATACGCAGTATTTT
d_call: .
v_call: TRBV5-1
j_call: TRBJ2-3
clone_size: .

cdr3_aa: CASSEGTSGSADTQYF
cdr3_nt: TGTGCCAGCAGCGAGGGGACTAGCGGGAGCGCAGATACGCAGTATTTT
d_call: TRBD2
v_call: TRBV9
j_call: TRBJ2-3
clone_size: few

cdr3_aa: CASSPLGGPAGELFF
cdr3_nt: TGTGCCAGCAGCCCCCTCGGAGGGCCGGCCGGGGAGCTGTTTTTT
d_call: .
v_call: TRBV14
j_call: TRBJ2-2
clone_size: many

cdr3_aa: CATSWGVGELFF
cdr3_nt: TGTGCCACCAGTTGGGGGGTCGGGGAGCTGTTTTTT
d_call: .
v_call: TRBV24-1
j_call: TRBJ2-2
clone_size: .

cdr3_aa: CASRRISGTKGYEQYF
cdr3_nt: TGTGCCAGCAGGCGGATTTCCGGGACTAAGGGTTACGAGCAGTACTTC
d_call: TRBD2
v_call: TRBV11-2
j_call: TRBJ2-7
clone_size: many

cdr3_aa: CATSRDGTEAKNIQYF
cdr3_nt: TGTGCCACCAGCAGAGACGGGACAGAAGCCAAAAACATTCAGTACTTC
d_call: TRBD1
v_call: TRBV15
j_call: TRBJ2-4
clone_size: .

cdr3_aa: CASSLSTGQGTNEQFF
cdr3_nt: TGCGCCAGCAGCTTGAGTACGGGGCAGGGGACCAATGAGCAGTTCTTC
d_call: .
v_call: TRBV5-1
j_call: TRBJ2-1
clone_size: .

cdr3_aa: CASSPGGSETYEQYF
cdr3_nt: TGTGCCAGCAGCCCGGGGGGTAGCGAGACCTACGAGCAGTACTTC
d_call: TRBD2
v_call: TRBV6-6
j_call: TRBJ2-7
clone_size: .

cdr3_aa: CSVVPGTTDTQYF
cdr3_nt: TGCAGCGTTGTCCCCGGGACCACAGATACGCAGTATTTT
d_call: .
v_call: TRBV29-1
j_call: TRBJ2-3
clone_size: .

cdr3_aa: CSARGRASEGEQYF
cdr3_nt: TGCAGTGCTAGAGGACGGGCTAGCGAAGGGGAGCAGTACTTC
d_call: .
v_call: TRBV20-1
j_call: TRBJ2-7
clone_size: .

cdr3_aa: CSVGRTGGKEKLFF
cdr3_nt: TGCAGCGTTGGTAGGACAGGAGGGAAAGAAAAACTGTTTTTT
d_call: TRBD1
v_call: TRBV29-1
j_call: TRBJ1-4
clone_size: few

cdr3_aa: CSVVKRQGETQYF
cdr3_nt: TGCAGCGTTGTCAAGAGGCAGGGTGAGACGCAGTATTTT
d_call: .
v_call: TRBV29-1
j_call: TRBJ2-3
clone_size: .

cdr3_aa: CASSILRDTQYF
cdr3_nt: TGTGCCAGCAGCATCTTGAGGGATACGCAGTATTTT
d_call: .
v_call: TRBV3-1
j_call: TRBJ2-3
clone_size: few

cdr3_aa: CASRRGGRWYF
cdr3_nt: TGTGCCAGCAGGCGGGGGGGGAGGTGGTACTTC
d_call: TRBD2
v_call: TRBV28
j_call: TRBJ2-5
clone_size: many

cdr3_aa: CASSQGTRETQYF
cdr3_nt: TGTGCCAGCAGCCAGGGGACTAGGGAGACCCAGTACTTC
d_call: TRBD2
v_call: TRBV3-1
j_call: TRBJ2-5
clone_size: .

cdr3_aa: CASSLSLAGVEQFF
cdr3_nt: TGTGCCAGCAGCTTAAGCCTAGCGGGAGTAGAGCAGTTCTTC
d_call: TRBD2
v_call: TRBV7-2
j_call: TRBJ2-1
clone_size: .

cdr3_aa: CVSSQPGLAYNEQFF
cdr3_nt: TGTGTCAGCAGCCAACCGGGACTAGCTTACAATGAGCAGTTCTTC
d_call: TRBD2
v_call: TRBV6-2/TRBV6-3
j_call: TRBJ2-1
clone_size: .

cdr3_aa: CASSQAAGAGGEQYF
cdr3_nt: TGTGCCAGCAGCCAAGCTGCGGGAGCAGGAGGCGAGCAGTACTTC
d_call: TRBD2
v_call: TRBV14
j_call: TRBJ2-7
clone_size: few

cdr3_aa: CASSLRGDTTKTNYGYTF
cdr3_nt: TGCGCCAGCAGCTTGAGAGGGGACACTACGAAAACTAACTATGGCTACACCTTC
d_call: .
v_call: TRBV5-1
j_call: TRBJ1-2
clone_size: .

cdr3_aa: CASSSYRDTQYF
cdr3_nt: TGTGCCAGCAGCTCATATCGGGATACGCAGTATTTT
d_call: .
v_call: TRBV7-2
j_call: TRBJ2-3
clone_size: few

cdr3_aa: CASSFTSGGANEQFF
cdr3_nt: TGTGCCAGCAGCTTTACTAGCGGGGGGGCTAATGAGCAGTTCTTC
d_call: TRBD2
v_call: TRBV28
j_call: TRBJ2-1
clone_size: .

cdr3_aa: CASSEGSGVRETQYF
cdr3_nt: TGTGCCAGCAGTGAAGGTTCCGGAGTTAGAGAGACCCAGTACTTC
d_call: .
v_call: TRBV25-1
j_call: TRBJ2-5
clone_size: .

cdr3_aa: CASSQTSGDTQYF
cdr3_nt: TGTGCCAGCAGCCAAACCTCTGGAGATACGCAGTATTTT
d_call: .
v_call: TRBV4-2
j_call: TRBJ2-3
clone_size: .

cdr3_aa: CAWSPTAGGYGYTF
cdr3_nt: TGTGCCTGGAGTCCAACGGCAGGCGGGTATGGCTACACCTTC
d_call: .
v_call: TRBV30
j_call: TRBJ1-2
clone_size: .

cdr3_aa: CASSLGKGGTNEQFF
cdr3_nt: TGTGCCAGCAGCCTCGGCAAAGGGGGCACGAATGAGCAGTTCTTC
d_call: TRBD1
v_call: TRBV7-9
j_call: TRBJ2-1
clone_size: .

cdr3_aa: CASSGDRGKYNEQYF
cdr3_nt: TGTGCCAGCAGTGGGGACAGGGGTAAATACAATGAGCAGTACTTC
d_call: TRBD1
v_call: TRBV6-5
j_call: TRBJ2-5
clone_size: few

cdr3_aa: CASSHSGGHSEQYF
cdr3_nt: TGTGCCAGCAGTCATAGCGGGGGTCACAGCGAGCAGTACTTC
d_call: TRBD2
v_call: TRBV6-5
j_call: TRBJ2-7
clone_size: once

cdr3_aa: CASSIIGGTQYF
cdr3_nt: TGTGCCAGCAGCATTATTGGTGGGACCCAGTACTTC
d_call: .
v_call: TRBV6-1
j_call: TRBJ2-5
clone_size: few

cdr3_aa: CASSYPQASGYEQYF
cdr3_nt: TGTGCCAGCAGTTATCCTCAGGCCAGTGGCTACGAGCAGTACTTC
d_call: .
v_call: TRBV6-2/TRBV6-3
j_call: TRBJ2-7
clone_size: .

cdr3_aa: CASNWKRGLGEQFF
cdr3_nt: TGTGCCAGCAATTGGAAGCGGGGGCTTGGTGAGCAGTTCTTC
d_call: TRBD2
v_call: TRBV27
j_call: TRBJ2-1
clone_size: many

cdr3_aa: CSASRTGGMNEQFF
cdr3_nt: TGCAGTGCTTCCCGGACAGGGGGCATGAATGAGCAGTTCTTC
d_call: TRBD1
v_call: TRBV20-1
j_call: TRBJ2-1
clone_size: few

cdr3_aa: CASSYFSGGADTQYF
cdr3_nt: TGTGCCAGCAGTTACTTTAGCGGGGGGGCAGATACGCAGTATTTT
d_call: TRBD2
v_call: TRBV6-5
j_call: TRBJ2-3
clone_size: .

cdr3_aa: CASSSSGNTGANVLTF
cdr3_nt: TGTGCCAGCAGCTCATCAGGGAATACTGGGGCCAACGTCCTGACTTTC
d_call: .
v_call: TRBV7-2
j_call: TRBJ2-6
clone_size: many

cdr3_aa: CASSPGTGIGNEQFF
cdr3_nt: TGTGCCAGCAGCCCCGGGACAGGGATCGGGAATGAGCAGTTCTTC
d_call: TRBD1
v_call: TRBV7-9
j_call: TRBJ2-1
clone_size: .

cdr3_aa: CASSLGLGDEQYF
cdr3_nt: TGTGCCAGCAGCTTAGGTTTAGGCGATGAGCAGTACTTC
d_call: .
v_call: TRBV7-3
j_call: TRBJ2-7
clone_size: .

cdr3_aa: CASRAAGASTDTQYF
cdr3_nt: TGTGCCAGCCGCGCGGCGGGGGCCTCCACAGATACGCAGTATTTT
d_call: .
v_call: TRBV7-2
j_call: TRBJ2-3
clone_size: few

cdr3_aa: CASSRGDRSGGYTF
cdr3_nt: TGCGCCAGCAGCCGGGGAGACAGGTCTGGCGGCTACACCTTC
d_call: .
v_call: TRBV5-1
j_call: TRBJ1-2
clone_size: .

cdr3_aa: CASTYQGSYEQYF
cdr3_nt: TGTGCCAGCACCTACCAGGGGTCCTATGAGCAGTACTTC
d_call: .
v_call: TRBV28
j_call: TRBJ2-5
clone_size: .

cdr3_aa: CASSPRDNSYEQYF
cdr3_nt: TGTGCCAGCAGTCCCCGGGACAACTCCTACGAGCAGTACTTC
d_call: .
v_call: TRBV27
j_call: TRBJ2-7
clone_size: .

cdr3_aa: CASSPRGPNEKLFF
cdr3_nt: TGTGCCAGCAGCCCGAGGGGCCCTAATGAAAAACTGTTTTTT
d_call: .
v_call: TRBV7-6
j_call: TRBJ1-4
clone_size: few

cdr3_aa: CAWSGRRGTKNIQYF
cdr3_nt: TGTGCCTGGAGTGGGCGGCGGGGGACCAAAAACATTCAGTACTTC
d_call: TRBD2
v_call: TRBV30
j_call: TRBJ2-4
clone_size: .

cdr3_aa: CASIQRLAGTDTQYF
cdr3_nt: TGTGCCAGCATCCAGCGTCTAGCGGGCACAGATACGCAGTATTTT
d_call: TRBD2
v_call: TRBV6-1
j_call: TRBJ2-3
clone_size: .

cdr3_aa: CASSLVSFSGGADEQFF
cdr3_nt: TGTGCCAGCAGTTTAGTGTCGTTTAGCGGGGGGGCGGATGAGCAGTTCTTC
d_call: TRBD2
v_call: TRBV12-3/TRBV12-4
j_call: TRBJ2-1
clone_size: .